Below, one T cell receptor beta chain is given with its context. This entry is derived from a study of identical twins. The CDR3 runs to 14 residues. V lost 7 bases to trimming and J lost 6 bases; unmatched junction nucleotides: 9. Germline V gives CDR1 MDHEN, CDR2 SYDVKM. In TCRdb, the 5' RACE reads were re-called with MiXCR into one record per CDR3 protein. The profile covers 1.5 million to 2 million distinct CDR3 sequences, with less than 35% appearing a single time and 0.25% to 0.3% taken by the ten largest. Material: cord blood. The chain couples TRBV28 to TRBJ2-1; 7 positions agree with TRBD1. The clonotype originates from a newborn girl in good health. CDR3: CASTQQGRPNEQFF. The CDR3 region has the DNA TGTGCCAGCACCCAACAGGGGCGCCCCAATGAGCAGTTCTTC. Complete variable domain (other parts from reference TRBV28 and TRBJ2-1): DVKVTQSSRYLVKRTGEKVFLECVQDMDHENMFWYRQDPGLGLRLIYFSYDVKMKEKGDIPEGYSVSREKKERFSLILESASTNQTSMYLCASTQQGRPNEQFFGPGTRLTVL.